This T cell receptor (beta chain) is from a study of T cells in placental villitis. As for the study more broadly: The study tested an allograft-versus-infection hypothesis by comparing placental TCR-beta repertoires in villitis of unknown etiology, unaffected controls matched for gestational age, and infectious villitis. Broader findings and caveats from the paper: CMV-specific clone frequencies were lower in villitis of unknown etiology than in infectious CMV cases (around 0.001 vs 0.01), and villitis of unknown etiology did not differ from controls on this measure. With bulk tissue sequencing, helper, regulatory or cytotoxic T cells could not be distinguished, nor could maternal versus fetal T cells, and gamma-delta receptors were excluded. Paraffin blocks contained small amounts of decidua, so some captured T cells, especially in controls, may have been decidual rather than villous infiltrates.

Using the immunoSEQ v4 bias-controlled multiplex PCR assay, run blinded to group allocation, TCR-beta CDR3 regions were amplified from genomic DNA. To estimate the quantities of nucleated cells and T cells in each sample, reference gene primers were included together with the TCR-beta primers. Sequencing of the libraries was performed on an Illumina MiSeq with a 100-cycle paired-end protocol. In the original analysis: Diversity and richness were calculated in immunoSEQ Analyzer software, with richness determined by iChao1 and clonality derived from Pielou evenness and Shannon diversity (0-1, with higher values meaning less diverse). Using confidence 3 and substitution 2, CDR3 amino acid sequences together with their V/J genes were queried against VDJdb for CMV, EBV and influenza A specificities. The Morisita-Horn index was used to measure TCR-beta amino acid clonotype overlap among the villitis of unknown etiology, infectious villitis and control repertoires. TCRdb retrieved this table from immuneACCESS and kept in-frame rearrangements only. Not all clones are present; in checked studies, unresolved V genes account for under half, and no reason is known for the remainder. V and J calls and clone size are those listed in that table; D and trimming were worked out from the DNA. For this sample there are around 3,100 clones; about 77% appear just once. The ten largest clones take up roughly 17% of the sample.

V gives up 8 bases and J gives up 6 bases, and the segment between their germline ends measures 11 bases. For CDR1 and CDR2, the germline V gene (reference sequence) lists SEHNR and FQNEAQ. The CDR3 starts with the cysteine, ends with the phenylalanine, and has 12 residues. Just the 36-base CDR3 DNA is kept, in frame starting at base 1. Comment on this clone: The clone's antigen remains unknown. The record has no base qualities; no much larger clone is one base away.

The five infectious villitis placentae, four with confirmed cytomegalovirus and one with Toxoplasma gondii, were included without being matched to the other groups. The mothers in the infectious villitis group were younger, had smaller fetuses, and delivered preterm or had intrauterine demise in a couple of cases. Placentae were collected after delivery and underwent gross and histological evaluation before archival tissue selection. Five 10-micron scrolls were cut from each FFPE block, and DNA was isolated using the AllPrep DNA/RNA FFPE Tissue kit. NanoDrop was used to check DNA concentration and purity, while a Bioanalyzer was used to assess RNA quality.

Material: placental tissue containing maternal and fetal cells. The clonotype comes from a human patient with infectious villitis; the placental T cells may come from both mother and fetus. This receptor chain uses TRBV7-9 and TRBJ2-1; 6 matching bases give a weak D call of TRBD2. The bases read TGTGCCAGCGATGCGGGGCCCAATGAGCAGTTCTTC. Translated, this is CASDAGPNEQFF. The full variable domain, with segments outside the CDR3 supplied by the reference TRBV7-9 and TRBJ2-1 proteins, appears as DTGVSQNPRHKITKRGQNVTFRCDPISEHNRLYWYRQTLGQGPEFLTYFQNEAQLEKSRLLSDRFSAERPKGSFSTLEIQRTEQGDSAMYLCASDAGPNEQFFGPGTRLTVL.